The sequence of this T cell receptor beta chain was determined in a study of OX40 agonist ivuxolimab in advanced cancers. From germline, CDR1 is SGHAT and CDR2 FQNNGV. V was clipped by 1 base and J by 2 bases, with 15 bases between them. The length of the CDR3 is 16 residues. TCRdb's table, derived via immunoSEQ multiplex PCR, lists solely in-frame clones and lacks some. The sample records 35,000 to 55,000 clones, approximately 84% being singletons. The clonotype was recovered from an adult with an advanced solid tumor such as melanoma, head and neck, liver or kidney cancer. This chain links TRBV11-2 with TRBJ2-7; no reliable D call. Sequenced here: CD4+ or CD8+ T cells sorted from blood, sampled in a trial of the OX40 agonist ivuxolimab. CDR3 nucleotides: TGTGCCAGCAGCTTAGTGTACGCGGAAAAACCCTACGAGCAGTACTTC. Its protein product is CASSLVYAEKPYEQYF.